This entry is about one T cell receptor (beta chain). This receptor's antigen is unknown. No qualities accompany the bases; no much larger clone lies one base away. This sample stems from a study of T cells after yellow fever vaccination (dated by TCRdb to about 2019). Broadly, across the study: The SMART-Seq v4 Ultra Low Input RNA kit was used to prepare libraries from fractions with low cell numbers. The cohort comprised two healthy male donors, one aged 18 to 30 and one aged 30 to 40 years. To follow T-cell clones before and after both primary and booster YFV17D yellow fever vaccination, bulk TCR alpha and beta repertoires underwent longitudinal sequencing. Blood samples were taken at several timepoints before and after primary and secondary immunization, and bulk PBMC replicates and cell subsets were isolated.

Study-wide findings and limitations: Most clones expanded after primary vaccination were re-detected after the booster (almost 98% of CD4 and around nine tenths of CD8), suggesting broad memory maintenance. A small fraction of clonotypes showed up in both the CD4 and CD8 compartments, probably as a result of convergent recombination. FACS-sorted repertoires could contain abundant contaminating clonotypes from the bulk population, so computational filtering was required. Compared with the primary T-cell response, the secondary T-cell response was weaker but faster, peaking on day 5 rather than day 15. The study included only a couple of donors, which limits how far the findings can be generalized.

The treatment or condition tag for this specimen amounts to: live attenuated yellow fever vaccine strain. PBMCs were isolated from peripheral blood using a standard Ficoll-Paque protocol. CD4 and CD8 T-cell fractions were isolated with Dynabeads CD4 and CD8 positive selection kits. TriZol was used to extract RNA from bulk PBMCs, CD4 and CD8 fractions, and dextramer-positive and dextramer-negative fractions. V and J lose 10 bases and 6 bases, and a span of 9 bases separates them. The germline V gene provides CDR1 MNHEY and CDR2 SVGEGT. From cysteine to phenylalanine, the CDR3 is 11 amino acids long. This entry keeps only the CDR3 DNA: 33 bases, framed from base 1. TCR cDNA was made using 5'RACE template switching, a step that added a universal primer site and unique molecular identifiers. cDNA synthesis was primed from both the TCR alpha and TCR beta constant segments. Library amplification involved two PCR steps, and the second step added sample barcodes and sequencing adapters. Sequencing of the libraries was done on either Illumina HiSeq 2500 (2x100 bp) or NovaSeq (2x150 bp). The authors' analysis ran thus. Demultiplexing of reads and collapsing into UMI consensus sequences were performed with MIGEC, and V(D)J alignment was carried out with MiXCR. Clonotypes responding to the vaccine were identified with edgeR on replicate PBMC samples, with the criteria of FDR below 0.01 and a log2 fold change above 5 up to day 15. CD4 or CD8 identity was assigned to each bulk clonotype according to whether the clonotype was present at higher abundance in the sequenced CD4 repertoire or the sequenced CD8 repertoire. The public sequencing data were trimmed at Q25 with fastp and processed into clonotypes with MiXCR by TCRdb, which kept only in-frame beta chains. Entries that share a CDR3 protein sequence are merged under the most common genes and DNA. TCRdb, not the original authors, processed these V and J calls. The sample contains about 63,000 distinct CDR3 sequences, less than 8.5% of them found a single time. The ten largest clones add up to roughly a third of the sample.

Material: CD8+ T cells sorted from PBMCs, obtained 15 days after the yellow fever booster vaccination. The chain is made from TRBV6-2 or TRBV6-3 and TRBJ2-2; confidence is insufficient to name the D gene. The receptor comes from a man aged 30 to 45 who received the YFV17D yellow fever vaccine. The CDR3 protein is CATEWSGELFF. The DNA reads TGTGCCACCGAATGGTCCGGGGAGCTGTTTTTT.